The source of this TCR beta chain is a study of blood T cell repertoires in COVID-19. Study as a whole: PBMCs, B-cell-depleted T cells, or T cells provided the cDNA or gDNA that made up the material.

This clone is medium-sized within its sample. Other DNA sequences within the sample encode an identical CDR3. Authors' data handling: Estimated nucleated cell counts came from reference gene primer amplification. Profiled with immunoSEQ multiplex PCR; TCRdb holds only in-frame clones, not every one. That table furnishes V, J and clone size, whereas the DNA furnished D and trimming. The sample lists about 43,000 clones, roughly nine tenths occurring once. Germline V lookup: CDR1 ENHRY, CDR2 SYGVKD. V was clipped by 3 bases and J by 5 bases; unmatched bases: 4. CDR3 length equals 15 residues. The genes are TRBV10-3 and TRBJ1-5; the match to TRBD1 covers 10 bases. The sample comprised peripheral blood. The TCR comes from a human donor in a cohort sampled during active COVID-19. The CDR3 region is CAISDSDRGYQPQHF. The DNA of the CDR3 is TGTGCCATCAGTGACTCGGACAGGGGGTATCAGCCCCAGCATTTT.